This T cell receptor (beta chain) was sequenced in a study of blood T cell repertoires in COVID-19. This table comes from immunoSEQ multiplex PCR, and its TCRdb copy is limited to in-frame clones, with some not included. The table has around 68,000 clones, roughly 88% seen once. CDR1 and CDR2 (germline): SGHRS, YFSETQ. The CDR3 extends over 18 amino acids. Notes on this clone: Sequence at one end of the junction differs from germline and may be a read error.

Sequences were obtained from peripheral blood. The TCR comes from a human donor in a cohort sampled during active COVID-19. The chain is built from TRBV5-1 and TRBJ2-2; 8 bases match TRBD2. The DNA for the CDR3 is TGCGCCAGCAGCTGGGGTTTTAGTGGTAGCGGGAACGCCGGGGAGCTGTTTTTT. Its protein is CASSWGFSGSGNAGELFF. Full variable domain (outside the CDR3, taken from reference TRBV5-1 and TRBJ2-2): KAGVTQTPRYLIKTRGQQVTLSCSPISGHRSVSWYQQTPGQGLQFLFEYFSETQRNKGNFPGRFSGRQFSNSRSEMNVSTLELGDSALYLCASSWGFSGSGNAGELFFGEGSRLTVL.